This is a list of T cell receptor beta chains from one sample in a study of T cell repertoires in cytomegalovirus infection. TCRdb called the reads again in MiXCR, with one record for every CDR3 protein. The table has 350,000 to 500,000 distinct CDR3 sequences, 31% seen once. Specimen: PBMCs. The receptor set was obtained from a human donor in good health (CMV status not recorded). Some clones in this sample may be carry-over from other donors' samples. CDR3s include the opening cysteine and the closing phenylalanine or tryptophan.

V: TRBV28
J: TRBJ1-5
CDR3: CASSLGIRGPLQYQPQHF

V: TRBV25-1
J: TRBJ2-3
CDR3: CASSERGPSTDTQYF

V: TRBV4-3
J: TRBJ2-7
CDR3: CASSQTLGVEQYF

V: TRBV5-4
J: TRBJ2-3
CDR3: CASSTGTLSSTDTQYF

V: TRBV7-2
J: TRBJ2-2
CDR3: CASSSGWGRLNTGELFF

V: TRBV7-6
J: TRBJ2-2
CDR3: CASSATGPGELFF

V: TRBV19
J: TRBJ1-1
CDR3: CASSVARGINTEAFF

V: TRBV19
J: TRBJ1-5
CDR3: CASSINTGHGQPQHF

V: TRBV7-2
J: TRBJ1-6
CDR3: CASNSFRGNSPLHF

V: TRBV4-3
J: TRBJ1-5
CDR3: CASSPTSATGPQHF

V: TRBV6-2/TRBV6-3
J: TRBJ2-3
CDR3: CASSPDRHSTDTQYF

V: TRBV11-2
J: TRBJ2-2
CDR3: CASIGVSGTGELFF

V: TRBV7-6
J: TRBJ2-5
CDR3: CASRRGTQKTQYF

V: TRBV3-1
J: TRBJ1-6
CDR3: CASSQDEGAEGNSPLHF

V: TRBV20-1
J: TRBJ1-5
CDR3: CSATRTGAHQPQHF

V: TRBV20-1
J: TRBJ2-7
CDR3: CSAGNYEQYF

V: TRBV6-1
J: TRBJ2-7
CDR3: CASSGDGLLAGGSNEQYF

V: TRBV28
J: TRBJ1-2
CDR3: CASSPASGGYGYTF

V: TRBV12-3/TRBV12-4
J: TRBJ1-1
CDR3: CASTLRGQATEAFF

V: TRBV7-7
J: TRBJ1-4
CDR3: CASSARTAPPGEKLFF

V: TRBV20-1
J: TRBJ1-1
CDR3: CSAESGVMNTEDFF

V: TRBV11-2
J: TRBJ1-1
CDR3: CASSPSSGGWTEAFF

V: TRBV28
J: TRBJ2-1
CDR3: CASSLSEAYNEQFF

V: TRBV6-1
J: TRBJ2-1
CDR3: CASRKEAMTGNNEQFF

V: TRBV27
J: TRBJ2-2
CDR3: CASSLLQGGELFF